This T cell receptor (beta chain) was captured by sequencing in a study of blood T cell repertoires in COVID-19 (dated by TCRdb to the early 2020s). The study in broad terms: Samples from collaborators originated in the United States, Italy and Spain and spanned both the acute and convalescent phases of COVID-19. The prospective study material was composed of cDNA or gDNA derived from T cells, B-cell-depleted T cells, or PBMCs. Deeply sampled blood TCRbeta repertoires from subjects exposed to, actively infected with, or recovered from COVID-19 were included in the dataset. A freely available public database, intended as a resource for researchers studying the immune response to SARS-CoV-2, is where the repertoires were released. The samples were drawn from two sources: the first 160 participants of the ongoing ImmuneRACE study, and fewer than 1,500 subjects contributed by 6 global collaborators. The sample metadata nearly always contained a de-identified subject ID, COVID-19 status, age in years and sex. Where HLA class I and class II types were available, the types were taken from metadata supplied by the sample provider, not from assay-based typing. Results and caveats for the whole study, not just this receptor: Clinical and demographic metadata were provided uncurated, with the amount varying by source and participant.

TCRbeta CDR3 regions were amplified from genomic DNA by means of the immunoSEQ Assay, a bias-controlled multiplex PCR. Per the source publication's procedure: The number of nucleated cells in each sample was estimated from the amplification of reference gene primers within the assay. To quantify the absolute abundance of each unique TCRbeta CDR3 rearrangement, sequence reads were collapsed and filtered. For each sample, productive Simpson clonality was calculated as the square root of Simpson's diversity index across productive rearrangements. In TCRdb, the immuneACCESS table is reduced to in-frame sequences with V and J assigned. These tables do not hold every clone; where another copy was compared, an unresolved V gene accounts for under half, and the others remain unexplained. The V and J calls and clone size were taken over from that table, and D and trimming were inferred from the DNA. Present in this sample are approximately 230,000 clones, about four fifths of which were seen just once. The ten largest clones capture 8.9% of the sample.

This clone was recorded at least ten times. Its antigen has not been determined. Per-base quality was not reported, and no clone a single base away is much larger than it. The germline ends are 10 bases apart after V is trimmed by 7 bases and J by 1 base. Via the germline V gene, CDR1 is SNHLY and CDR2 FYNNEI. The CDR3 goes from the cysteine to the phenylalanine over 14 residues. Only CDR3 DNA is held: 42 bases, read in frame from base 1. Collaborating institutions collected whole blood in K2EDTA tubes following their own protocols. For TCRbeta analysis, collaborator samples were shipped as frozen whole blood, as isolated PBMCs, or as DNA extracted from either sample type.

The clonotype comes from a man at least 80 years old with acute or convalescent COVID-19. The material sequenced was peripheral blood. The rearrangement combines TRBV2 with TRBJ2-2; the D gene is possibly TRBD2, with 6 bases matching. The CDR3 sequence is CASKSGLNTGELFF. DNA sequence: TGTGCCAGCAAGAGCGGGCTGAACACCGGGGAGCTGTTTTTT.